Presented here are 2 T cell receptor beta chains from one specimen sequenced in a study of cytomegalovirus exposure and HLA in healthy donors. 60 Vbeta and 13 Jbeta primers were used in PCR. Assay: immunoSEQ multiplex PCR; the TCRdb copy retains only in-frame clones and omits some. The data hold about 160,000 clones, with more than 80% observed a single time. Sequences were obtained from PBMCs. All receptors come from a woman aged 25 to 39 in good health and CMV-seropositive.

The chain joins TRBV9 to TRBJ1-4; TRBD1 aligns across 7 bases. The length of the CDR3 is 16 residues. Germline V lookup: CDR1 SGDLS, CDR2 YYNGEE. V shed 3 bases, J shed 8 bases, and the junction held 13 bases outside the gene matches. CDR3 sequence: CASSAKGGTEREKLFF. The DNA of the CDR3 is TGTGCCAGCAGCGCAAAAGGTGGGACAGAGAGAGAAAAACTGTTTTTT.

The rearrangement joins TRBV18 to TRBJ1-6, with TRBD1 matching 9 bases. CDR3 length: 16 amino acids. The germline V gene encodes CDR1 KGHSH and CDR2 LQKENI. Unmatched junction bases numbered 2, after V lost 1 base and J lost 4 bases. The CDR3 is CASSPLGTGYNSPLHF. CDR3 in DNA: TGTGCCAGCTCACCACTAGGGACAGGGTATAATTCACCCCTCCACTTT.